This TCR beta chain was found in a study of T cell changes during pregnancy in multiple sclerosis. In germline, CDR1 is MNHEY, CDR2 SVGAGI. The CDR3 is 13 residues long. V trimming: 5 bases; J trimming: 4 bases; junction bases outside the gene matches: 4. The protocol was immunoSEQ multiplex PCR, while the TCRdb copy is restricted to in-frame clones and leaves out a portion. This sample yields some 110,000 clones, of which around 90% are seen a single time; approximately 1.6% belongs to the top ten. Material: peripheral blood, obtained after pregnancy. The clonotype comes from a female donor with multiple sclerosis, enrolled in a pregnancy study. The rearrangement links TRBV6-5 to TRBJ1-2; 7 positions agree with TRBD1. The CDR3 DNA is TGTGCCAGCAGTATTGCAGGGGGCTATGGCTACACCTTC. Amino acid sequence: CASSIAGGYGYTF.